These 20 T cell receptor beta chains were sequenced from one sample in a study of shared clonotypes between healthy human individuals. Generated by immunoSEQ multiplex PCR, the TCRdb table keeps only in-frame clones and is missing some. The sample has around 2.3 million clones; almost 96% are singletons. The sample consisted of naive CD4+ T cells sorted from blood. Stated subset: CD45RA+ positively selected. The receptor source for this set is a man between 18 and 29 years old in good health.

This chain connects TRBV11-2 to TRBJ2-4; D possibly corresponds to TRBD1 (6 bases). CDR3 length: 17 residues. Trimming removed 0 bases from V and 0 bases from J, with 12 bases in between. In germline, CDR1 is SGHAT, CDR2 FQNNGV. For the CDR3, the DNA is TGTGCCAGCAGCTTAGATCTGGGACAACTAGCCAAAAACATTCAGTACTTC. This translates into CASSLDLGQLAKNIQYF.

Written as DNA, the CDR3 is TGTGCCAGCAGTGCGAGACAGGGGGAAAACACTGAAGCTTTCTTT. Amino acid sequence: CASSARQGENTEAFF. V gene TRBV2 combines with J gene TRBJ1-1; 9 nucleotides line up with TRBD1. There are 15 residues in the CDR3. Germline CDR1 and CDR2: SNHLY and FYNNEI. The J segment lost 2 bases and the V segment lost 4 bases, leaving 5 bases of the junction unmatched.

CDR3 bases: TGTGCCACCACGGACTCAGGACAGGGGAGATATTCACCCCTCCACTTT. Amino acid sequence: CATTDSGQGRYSPLHF. The rearrangement uses TRBV19 and TRBJ1-6, with 9 positions matching TRBD1. After removal of 10 bases from V and 8 bases from J, the junction contained 15 bases not matched to a gene. This CDR3 is 16 amino acids long. Germline lookup yields CDR1 LNHDA and CDR2 SQIVND (reference sequence).

The rearrangement links TRBV4-3 to TRBJ2-3; a possible D gene is TRBD1 (6 bases). Germline CDR1 reads LGHNA; CDR2 reads YSLEER. The CDR3 is 15 amino acids. V lost 3 bases to trimming and J lost 4 bases, with 14 bases between them. The CDR3 DNA reads as TGCGCCAGCAGCCAGCTTGGGGCAGGGGCAGATACGCAGTATTTT. As protein: CASSQLGAGADTQYF.

V is TRBV9 and J is TRBJ2-2; D gene ambiguous. The CDR3 is 15 residues long. The germline V gene encodes CDR1 SGDLS and CDR2 YYNGEE. V lost 0 bases and J 3 bases, leaving 9 bases between the germline ends. DNA for the CDR3: TGTGCCAGCAGCGTAGGAAACCGGGACACCGGGGAGCTGTTTTTT. It translates to CASSVGNRDTGELFF.

This clone has more than one count but fewer than ten. The CDR3 DNA is TGTGCCATCAGTGATCCGTGGACAGGGGTGGTTGCTTTCTTT. Translation: CAISDPWTGVVAFF. This chain links TRBV10-3 with TRBJ1-1; the match to TRBD1 covers 9 bases. V lost 3 bases, J lost 11 bases, and 10 bases stayed unmatched. CDR1 is ENHRY and CDR2 is SYGVKD in the germline V gene. The CDR3 sequence is 14 residues long.

V usage is TRBV7-2 and J usage is TRBJ2-2; perhaps D is TRBD1 or TRBD2 (5 bases each). CDR3 size: 16 residues. Germline assignment: CDR1 SGHTA and CDR2 FQGNSA. Deletions cut 4 bases from V and 7 bases from J, with 19 bases between. Here the CDR3 reads CASSSPGPNRGGELFF. In nucleotides, the CDR3 is TGTGCCAGCAGCTCTCCGGGACCCAATCGGGGCGGGGAGCTGTTTTTT.

This chain uses TRBV29-1 with TRBJ1-1; no clear D. Germline lookup yields CDR1 SQVTM and CDR2 ANQGSEA. The CDR3 spans 13 residues. Trimming cost V 7 bases and J 3 bases, with 15 bases left between them. The DNA for the CDR3 is TGCAGCGCCGCGGCCCTGGCGGACACTGAAGCTTTCTTT. Translated, it gives CSAAALADTEAFF.

The CDR3 sequence: CSVDQQSSTEAFF. CDR3 nucleotide sequence: TGCAGCGTTGATCAGCAGTCGAGCACTGAAGCTTTCTTT. The rearrangement links TRBV29-1 to TRBJ1-1; no reliable D call. Trimming took 3 bases from V and 4 from J, leaving 12 bases between them. CDR3 size: 13 residues. Germline V lookup: CDR1 SQVTM, CDR2 ANQGSEA.

The J gene is TRBJ1-5, the V gene TRBV4-3, with D tentatively TRBD1 (6 bases). The V and J ends lost 4 bases and 4 bases respectively, with 14 bases between them. CDR3 length equals 15 residues. Germline V gene lookup returns CDR1 LGHNA and CDR2 YSLEER. CDR3 in DNA: TGCGCCAGCAGCCCGGAGCAGGGGTGGAATCAGCCCCAGCATTTT. This codes for CASSPEQGWNQPQHF.

The chain recombines TRBV5-1 with TRBJ1-1, with 7 nucleotides matching TRBD1. V shed 0 bases, J shed 5 bases, and the junction held 4 bases outside the gene matches. The CDR3 runs 14 residues. Germline V gene lookup returns CDR1 SGHRS and CDR2 YFSETQ. The chain's CDR3 is CASSLEGAETEAFF. CDR3 in DNA: TGCGCCAGCAGCTTGGAGGGGGCGGAGACTGAAGCTTTCTTT.

This sequence joins TRBV7-2 and TRBJ1-6; 10 bases are a match to TRBD1. The CDR3 runs 14 residues. Looked up from germline, CDR1 is SGHTA and CDR2 is FQGNSA. Germline trimming cut 6 bases from V and 7 bases from J; bases unmatched to any gene: 3. CDR3 loop: CASRPGQGNSPLHF. Here the CDR3 DNA reads TGTGCCAGCAGACCGGGACAGGGGAATTCACCCCTCCACTTT.

The V gene is TRBV18, the J gene TRBJ2-7; the D gene is possibly TRBD2 (6 bases). V was clipped by 0 bases and J by 7 bases, with 10 bases between them. The CDR3 extends over 13 amino acids. CDR1 and CDR2 (germline): KGHSH, LQKENI. In DNA form, the CDR3 reads TGTGCCAGCTCACCACCCGGCGGGGAGGAGCAGTACTTC. Translated: CASSPPGGEEQYF.

For this clone: This same CDR3 is encoded by further DNA sequences in the sample. J is TRBJ2-1 and V is TRBV6-5; 12 bases line up with TRBD2. The germline V gene has CDR1 MNHEY and CDR2 SVGAGI. This CDR3 is built from 15 residues. The ends lost 0 bases at V and 7 bases at J; junction bases unmatched: 1. CDR3 nucleotide sequence: TGTGCCAGCAGTTACTCGACTAGCGGGAGAAATGAGCAGTTCTTC. This encodes CASSYSTSGRNEQFF.

The V call is TRBV10-3, the J call TRBJ2-7; D possibly corresponds to TRBD2 (5 bases). V lost 3 bases and J lost 5, with 11 bases in between. The germline gives CDR1 ENHRY, CDR2 SYGVKD. This CDR3 is 13 amino acids long. The CDR3 DNA sequence: TGTGCCATCAGTGAAAATAGCGTAGACGAGCAGTACTTC. Protein: CAISENSVDEQYF.

In the case of this clone: Within the sample, other DNA sequences also encode this same CDR3. The V call is TRBV5-1, the J call TRBJ1-2, with 7 bases fitting TRBD1. Unmatched junction bases numbered 1, after V lost 0 bases and J lost 8 bases. From germline, CDR1 is SGHRS and CDR2 YFSETQ. The CDR3 runs 12 residues. The CDR3 is CASSLEGAGYTF. CDR3 coding DNA: TGCGCCAGCAGCTTGGAGGGGGCGGGCTACACCTTC.

The J gene is TRBJ2-3, the V gene TRBV7-9, with D possibly matching TRBD2 (5 bases). V gave up 5 bases and J gave up 1 base, with 16 bases separating them. The CDR3 consists of 16 residues. The germline V gene has CDR1 SEHNR and CDR2 FQNEAQ (reference sequence). This CDR3 reads CASSQPRGDRTDTQYF. CDR3 nucleotides: TGTGCCAGCAGCCAGCCCCGGGGAGACCGCACAGATACGCAGTATTTT.

A remark on this clone: The sample has other DNA sequences that encode this CDR3 too. This chain uses TRBV27 with TRBJ1-5; D uncertain. This CDR3 has 14 residues. Germline V gene lookup returns CDR1 MNHEY and CDR2 SMNVEV (reference sequence). Trimming pared 2 bases from V and 0 bases from J, leaving 5 bases between. CDR3 sequence reads: CASSLQYSNQPQHF. The CDR3 DNA sequence: TGTGCCAGCAGTTTACAGTATAGCAATCAGCCCCAGCATTTT.

The chain combines TRBV2 with TRBJ1-3; unclear D gene. CDR3 length equals 14 residues. V lost 5 bases, J lost 0 bases, and 8 bases lay in between. CDR1 is SNHLY, CDR2 FYNNEI, per germline. For the CDR3, the DNA is TGTGCCAGCAGTACCGGGCGCTCTGGAAACACCATATATTTT. Translation: CASSTGRSGNTIYF.

This clone appeared a single time. Other DNA sequences in this specimen translate into the identical CDR3. The chain uses TRBV2 and TRBJ2-5; D gene uncertain. There are 11 residues in the CDR3. Germline values: CDR1 SNHLY, CDR2 FYNNEI. Deletions cut 6 bases from V and 5 bases from J, with 7 bases between. The CDR3: CASSSRETQYF. CDR3 coding DNA: TGTGCCAGCAGCAGTAGGGAGACCCAGTACTTC.